These 32 T cell receptor beta chains were all obtained from the same sample, sequenced in a study of blood T cells in healthy people across ages. A second PCR of 7 to 11 cycles used a sample-barcoded 5' primer and a J-beta primer mix. Each CDR3 protein gets one entry after TCRdb re-called the 5' RACE reads with MiXCR. The table includes around 800,000 distinct CDR3 sequences, under 55% detected once. The material sequenced was blood. All receptors come from a man between 60 and 75 years old in good health.

This clonotype was recorded many times. The chain has TRBV20-1 and TRBJ1-2; 10 positions agree with TRBD1. The trim removed 1 base at V and 6 bases at J, leaving 11 bases unmatched. This CDR3 is built from 16 residues. Germline assignment: CDR1 DFQATT and CDR2 SNEGSKA (reference sequence). The CDR3 nucleotides are TGCAGTGCTAGAGTCCTGACAGGGGGCAGGGTCGATGGCTACACCTTC. This encodes CSARVLTGGRVDGYTF.

This clonotype came up once. A read error is possible here, since a much larger clone lies one base away. The V and J genes are TRBV7-3 and TRBJ1-1; the D gene is possibly TRBD1 (5 bases). CDR1 is SGHTA and CDR2 is FQGTGA in the germline V gene. Trimming left V 8 bases short and J 3 bases short, with 19 bases between. This CDR3 region has 15 residues. The CDR3 loop reads CASGYRSGRDTEAFF. The CDR3 bases are TGTGCCAGCGGATATCGGAGTGGCAGGGACACTGAAGCTTTCTTT.

This sequence joins TRBV15 and TRBJ2-3; 9 nucleotides match TRBD2. CDR3 length: 15 amino acids. V was clipped by 8 bases and J by 11 bases; unmatched bases: 17. CDR1 is LNHNV and CDR2 is YYDKDF in the germline V gene (reference sequence). The CDR3 DNA reads as TGTGCCACCGGTAGAGAGGGCGGGGGGGCTGGTATGCAGTATTTT. Its translation: CATGREGGGAGMQYF.

The DNA of the CDR3 is TGTGCCAGCAGTTGGGGGGGCCACTATCAGCCCCAGCATTTT. It yields the protein CASSWGGHYQPQHF. V is TRBV12-3 or TRBV12-4 and J is TRBJ1-5, with D perhaps TRBD1 (6 bases). The CDR3 loop spans 14 amino acids. Trimming left V 4 bases short and J 5 bases short, with 12 bases between.

The chain recombines TRBV20-1 with TRBJ2-3; TRBD2 matches 11 bases. This CDR3 comprises 15 residues. Looked up from germline, CDR1 is DFQATT and CDR2 is SNEGSKA (reference sequence). Trimming at V came to 0 bases and at J to 7 bases, leaving 6 bases not matched to a gene. The CDR3 is CSARDSGGALNTQYF. CDR3 in DNA: TGCAGTGCTAGAGATAGCGGGGGGGCCCTAAATACGCAGTATTTT.

The chain joins TRBV20-1 to TRBJ1-1; no firm D call. CDR3 length: 14 amino acids. Trimming shortened V by 0 bases and J by 8 bases, and 16 bases separated the two germline ends. Germline values: CDR1 DFQATT, CDR2 SNEGSKA (reference sequence). As DNA, the CDR3 is TGCAGTGCTAGAGATCTAGAGGCAGGCAAGGAAGCTTTCTTT. This codes for CSARDLEAGKEAFF.

The chain carries TRBV4-3 and TRBJ2-2; D not resolved. Germline-derived CDR1 and CDR2 are LGHNA and YSLEER. This CDR3 has 15 residues. Trimming took off 4 bases at V and 6 bases at J, with 15 bases between the two ends. CDR3 nucleotides: TGCGCCAGCAGCCTCTCCATGGTGGACGCCGGGGAGCTGTTTTTT. Translated, it gives CASSLSMVDAGELFF.

This clonotype came up a few times. The chain carries TRBV3-1 and TRBJ1-2; D is uncertain. CDR1 LGHDT and CDR2 YNNKEL come from the germline V gene (reference sequence). Trimming stripped 0 bases from V and 4 bases from J, with 6 bases between. The CDR3 loop spans 13 amino acids. CDR3 nucleotide sequence: TGTGCCAGCAGCCAAGAACAGTTCTATGGCTACACCTTC. It encodes CASSQEQFYGYTF.

This chain connects TRBV7-2 to TRBJ2-3; D is unclear. The CDR3 contains 14 residues. The germline gives CDR1 SGHTA, CDR2 FQGNSA. V lost 1 base to trimming and J lost 2 bases, with 7 bases between them. CDR3 coding DNA: TGTGCCAGCAGCTTAGACGTCAACACAGATACGCAGTATTTT. It translates to CASSLDVNTDTQYF. Supplemented by reference TRBV7-2 and TRBJ2-3, the full variable domain reads GAGVSQSPSNKVTEKGKDVELRCDPISGHTALYWYRQSLGQGLEFLIYFQGNSAPDKSGLPSDRFSAERTGGSVSTLTIQRTQQEDSAVYLCASSLDVNTDTQYFGPGTRLTVL.

The rearrangement joins TRBV11-2 to TRBJ1-5; D gene ambiguous. Germline V gene lookup returns CDR1 SGHAT and CDR2 FQNNGV. The CDR3 extends over 15 amino acids. Trimming took 0 bases from V and 8 from J, leaving 14 bases between them. CDR3 amino acids: CASSLEGRAREPQHF. CDR3 bases: TGTGCCAGCAGCTTAGAAGGCCGAGCGCGAGAGCCCCAGCATTTT.

This chain uses TRBV3-1 with TRBJ2-1, with 12 bases aligning to TRBD2. The CDR3 consists of 18 residues. V shed 0 bases and J 5 bases; nucleotides not matched to a gene: 8. Germline CDR1 and CDR2: LGHDT and YNNKEL (reference sequence). DNA for the CDR3: TGTGCCAGCAGCCAAGATCTGACTAGCGGGGGCCACCACAATGAGCAGTTCTTC. Translation gives CASSQDLTSGGHHNEQFF.

A remark on this clonotype: This may stem from a read error, because a much larger clone lies one nucleotide away. The chain couples TRBV7-2 to TRBJ2-7, with 7 bases that match TRBD2. This CDR3 is built from 14 residues. The V gene end was trimmed by 3 bases and the J gene end by 7 bases; junction bases not matched to a gene: 9. The germline CDR1 and CDR2 sequences are SGHTA and FQGNSA. The CDR3 reads CASSLARDYNEQYF. The CDR3, as DNA: TGTGCCAGCAGCTTGGCCAGGGACTACAATGAGCAGTACTTC.

In its sample, this clonotype was seen many times. One junction end does not reproduce the germline sequence, and a read error may be involved. The chain employs TRBV27 and TRBJ2-6; no firm D call. Germline-derived CDR1 and CDR2 are MNHEY and SMNVEV (reference sequence). This CDR3 is 12 amino acids long. The CDR3 spells CTTRDGANVLTF. DNA for the CDR3: TGCACCACCCGCGACGGGGCCAACGTCCTGACTTTC.

The gene calls are TRBV20-1 and TRBJ2-4; 7 bases are shared with TRBD1. V gave up 5 bases and J gave up 7 bases; unmatched junction bases: 5. Germline CDR1 and CDR2: DFQATT and SNEGSKA (reference sequence). This CDR3 contains 12 residues. DNA for the CDR3: TGCAGTGCTCCAAGACAGGGTAACATTCAGTACTTC. Translating gives CSAPRQGNIQYF.

In this sample, this clonotype turned up a few times. The chain links TRBV2 to TRBJ2-5; D remains ambiguous. The germline CDR1 and CDR2 sequences are SNHLY and FYNNEI. Trimming stripped 5 bases from V and 2 bases from J, with 9 bases between. This CDR3 region has 13 residues. CDR3 DNA: TGTGCCAGCAGTTACCTGGGGCAAGAGACCCAGTACTTC. This sequence encodes CASSYLGQETQYF.

The V call is TRBV6-2 or TRBV6-3, the J call TRBJ2-1; 7 bases match TRBD1. Trimming cost V 5 bases and J 9 bases; bases outside gene matches: 16. The CDR3 length is 16 residues. Germline-derived CDR1 and CDR2 are MNHEY and SVGEGT. The chain's CDR3 is CASSPSHRQGVGEQFF. In nucleotides, the CDR3 is TGTGCCAGCAGTCCCTCCCACCGGCAGGGGGTCGGTGAGCAGTTCTTC.

The chain links TRBV29-1 to TRBJ2-3; TRBD1 agrees at 12 bases. Germline CDR1 is SQVTM and CDR2 is ANQGSEA. CDR3 size: 16 residues. With 7 bases clipped from V and 1 base from J, the junction kept 9 bases outside the gene matches. The CDR3 nucleotides read TGCAGCGCTGAGGGACAGGGGGCGAGGGGCACAGATACGCAGTATTTT. Protein product: CSAEGQGARGTDTQYF.

This sequence joins TRBV4-3 and TRBJ1-1; 9 bases are shared with TRBD1. V trimming: 3 bases; J trimming: 3 bases; junction bases outside the gene matches: 5. Germline V gives CDR1 LGHNA, CDR2 YSLEER. The CDR3 is 15 amino acids. This chain's CDR3 is CASSQWTGAHTEAFF. As DNA, the CDR3 is TGCGCCAGCAGCCAGTGGACAGGGGCGCACACTGAAGCTTTCTTT.

This clonotype was seen more than once but under ten times. CDR3 in amino acids: CASSPRSGYEQYF. In nucleotides, the CDR3 is TGTGCCAGCAGCCCCCGTTCAGGGTACGAGCAGTACTTC. The V call is TRBV14, the J call TRBJ2-7, with a weak D call TRBD1 (5 bases). The CDR3 is made up of 13 amino acids. V was shortened by 4 bases and J by 4 bases, with 11 bases between the two germline ends. The germline V gene has CDR1 SGHDN and CDR2 FVKESK. Drawing the rest from reference TRBV14 and TRBJ2-7, the complete variable domain is EAGVTQFPSHSVIEKGQTVTLRCDPISGHDNLYWYRRVMGKEIKFLLHFVKESKQDESGMPNNRFLAERTGGTYSTLKVQPAELEDSGVYFCASSPRSGYEQYFGPGTRLTVT.

The chain links TRBV5-5 to TRBJ1-6; D uncertain. The ends were cut back, 3 bases at V and 0 bases at J, with 7 bases in the middle. The CDR3 consists of 15 residues. CDR1 and CDR2 from the germline V gene are SGHKS and YYEKEE (reference sequence). The chain's CDR3 is CASSSTNSYNSPLHF. The CDR3 nucleotides read TGTGCCAGCAGCTCGACTAACTCCTATAATTCACCCCTCCACTTT.

V and J are TRBV14 and TRBJ1-4; possibly TRBD1 for D (5 bases). The CDR3 is made up of 16 amino acids. Germline CDR1 and CDR2: SGHDN and FVKESK. V lost 5 bases and J 5 bases, leaving 18 bases between the germline ends. This CDR3 is CASSSNSGTTNEKLFF. In DNA form, the CDR3 reads TGTGCCAGCAGCTCCAATAGCGGGACTACAAATGAAAAACTGTTTTTT.

The V and J genes are TRBV20-1 and TRBJ2-7; TRBD2 agrees at 7 bases. CDR1 is DFQATT, CDR2 SNEGSKA, per germline (reference sequence). This CDR3 has 13 residues. Trimming removed 3 bases from V and 0 bases from J; junction bases left unmatched: 2. CDR3 residues: CSASGRRSYEQYF. Written as DNA, the CDR3 is TGCAGTGCTAGCGGGAGGCGCTCCTACGAGCAGTACTTC.

The chain couples TRBV7-9 to TRBJ2-5; 7 bases align to TRBD1. Germline assignment: CDR1 SEHNR and CDR2 FQNEAQ (reference sequence). The CDR3 is 11 residues long. J lost 11 bases, V lost 5 bases, and 5 bases had no gene match. In nucleotides, the CDR3 is TGTGCCAGCAGCGTCCGGGACAGTCAGTACTTC. Its translation: CASSVRDSQYF.

A word on this clonotype: An end of the junction does not agree with germline; a read error may underlie this. The chain has TRBV7-3 and TRBJ2-1; D possibly uses TRBD1 or TRBD2 (7 bases each). This CDR3 has 15 amino acids. In germline, CDR1 is SGHTA, CDR2 FQGTGA. The CDR3 is CASSLWQGGYNEQFF. CDR3 coding DNA: TGCGCCAGCAGCTTATGGCAGGGGGGGTACAATGAGCAGTTCTTC.

About this clonotype: This may stem from a read error, because a much larger clone lies one nucleotide away. The CDR3 nucleotides read TGCAGTGCCCGAGGGGGAGGGAGGCAGTATTTT. This encodes CSARGGGRQYF. The chain recombines TRBV20-1 with TRBJ2-3; D possibly corresponds to TRBD2 (7 bases). V gave up 6 bases and J gave up 11 bases, with 15 bases separating them. Germline CDR1 is DFQATT and CDR2 is SNEGSKA (reference sequence). The CDR3 covers 11 residues.

This clonotype was picked up a small number of times. This rearrangement joins TRBV12-3 or TRBV12-4 to TRBJ2-3, with a weak D call TRBD1 (6 bases). The germline V and J ends were trimmed by 1 base and 0 bases, with 8 bases remaining between them. This CDR3 spans 15 amino acids. CDR3 residues: CASSLDQGSTDTQYF. The CDR3 DNA reads as TGTGCCAGCAGTTTAGATCAGGGGAGCACAGATACGCAGTATTTT.

This clonotype was observed a handful of times. Its ends do not fully match the called genes, so a read error is possible. V gene TRBV6-2 or TRBV6-3 combines with J gene TRBJ2-4; a possible D gene is TRBD1 (6 bases). This CDR3 comprises 13 residues. Germline-derived CDR1 and CDR2 are MNHEY and SVGEGT. The CDR3 sequence: CASSDSGDRIQYF. As DNA, the CDR3 is TGTGCCAGCAGTGACTCAGGGGATAGGATTCAGTACTTC.

The genes are TRBV6-2 or TRBV6-3 and TRBJ1-4, with 7 nucleotides matching TRBD1. The germline V gene encodes CDR1 MNHEY and CDR2 SVGEGT. The CDR3 sequence is 18 residues long. V was pared by 5 bases and J by 0 bases, with 12 bases of the junction left unmatched. The CDR3 nucleotides read TGTGCCAGCAGTCCGCTTGGGACAGCGCAAGCAACTAATGAAAAACTGTTTTTT. It is translated as CASSPLGTAQATNEKLFF.

This chain uses TRBV7-2 with TRBJ2-1; 7 nucleotides align to TRBD2. The CDR3 contains 13 residues. Germline CDR1 reads SGHTA; CDR2 reads FQGNSA. V gave up 3 bases and J gave up 12 bases; unmatched junction bases: 8. In DNA form, the CDR3 reads TGTGCCAGCAGCTTGCTAGCGGAAGGAGGGCAGTTCTTC. Protein: CASSLLAEGGQFF.

A note on this clonotype: A much larger clone lies one base from this, so it may be a read error. The chain employs TRBV3-1 and TRBJ2-4; the D gene is possibly TRBD2 (7 bases). CDR3 length equals 13 residues. Germline-derived CDR1 and CDR2 are LGHDT and YNNKEL (reference sequence). Trimming cost V 4 bases and J 13 bases, with 17 bases left between them. The CDR3 region is CASSLGGPEAQYF. The DNA of the CDR3 is TGTGCCAGCAGCCTCGGGGGGCCAGAGGCCCAGTACTTC.

This clonotype was counted between two and nine times. Here the CDR3 reads CASSLVGLKGEGTQYF. The DNA of the CDR3 is TGTGCCAGCAGCTTAGTTGGGCTGAAGGGCGAAGGGACCCAGTACTTC. The chain carries TRBV7-2 and TRBJ2-5, with D unresolved. Germline lookup yields CDR1 SGHTA and CDR2 FQGNSA. This CDR3 has 16 residues. Trimming removed 1 base from V and 7 bases from J, with 19 bases in between. Based on the CDR3 plus reference TRBV7-2 and TRBJ2-5, the full variable domain is GAGVSQSPSNKVTEKGKDVELRCDPISGHTALYWYRQSLGQGLEFLIYFQGNSAPDKSGLPSDRFSAERTGGSVSTLTIQRTQQEDSAVYLCASSLVGLKGEGTQYFGPGTRLLVL.

The chain carries TRBV13 and TRBJ2-5, with a weak D call TRBD1 (6 bases). The germline CDR1 and CDR2 sequences are PRHDT and FYEKMQ (reference sequence). This CDR3 spans 18 amino acids. Trimming pared 6 bases from V and 1 base from J, leaving 24 bases between. The CDR3 region is CASSSTDRDIGFQETQYF. The CDR3 region has the DNA TGTGCCAGCAGTTCCACTGACCGGGACATAGGGTTCCAAGAGACCCAGTACTTC.